The rows below give T cell receptor beta chains drawn from one sample of a study of blood T cell repertoires in COVID-19. This table comes from immunoSEQ multiplex PCR, and its TCRdb copy is limited to in-frame clones, with some not included. The repertoire holds a few hundred thousand clones, with roughly 84% as singletons. The specimen sequenced was peripheral blood. All receptors derive from a human donor with COVID-19, enrolled during active disease. The donor label of this sample is uncertain. Each CDR3 is given with its conserved first and last residue. D genes are given only for firm matches. Clone size is given for some rows only: seen once, a few or many times, or a class if the clone is expanded.

d_gene	abundance	v_gene	j_gene	CDR3nt	CDR3aa
.	.	TRBV11-2	TRBJ1-2	TGTGCCAGCACCCCGATAAATTTGGGTTCGGGGAACTATGGCTACACCTTC	CASTPINLGSGNYGYTF
TRBD1	.	TRBV3-1/TRBV3-2	TRBJ1-1	TGTGCCAGCAGCCAAGTGACAGGGGGCACTGAAGCTTTCTTT	CASSQVTGGTEAFF
TRBD1	once	TRBV7-2	TRBJ1-2	TGTGCCAGCACCGGACAGGGGCGCTATAGGGGCTACACCTTC	CASTGQGRYRGYTF
.	.	TRBV19	TRBJ2-4	TGTGCCAGTAGTATAGTCGTAGGGGCCGGACAAAACATTCAGTACTTC	CASSIVVGAGQNIQYF
TRBD2	.	TRBV30	TRBJ2-3	TGTGCCTGGAGTGAAGGCCCTAGCGGGAGAGCAGATACGCAGTATTTT	CAWSEGPSGRADTQYF
.	.	TRBV4-3	TRBJ1-2	TGCGCCAGCAGCCAAGAGTTTTGGGACACCTATGGCTACACCTTC	CASSQEFWDTYGYTF
TRBD2	many	TRBV7-9	TRBJ2-3	TGTGCCAGCAGCTCTTCGACTAGCGGGAGCGTCCTTTACACAGATACGCAGTATTTT	CASSSSTSGSVLYTDTQYF
.	.	TRBV11-3	TRBJ2-1	TGTGCCAGCAGCTTATCTTCCGGGAATTACAATGAGCAGTTCTTC	CASSLSSGNYNEQFF
.	.	TRBV15	TRBJ2-7	TGTGCCACCAGCAGAGAAAAGGGAGTTTCCTACGAGCAGTACTTC	CATSREKGVSYEQYF
.	.	TRBV18	TRBJ1-1	TGTGCCAGCTCACCGCCCTGGGGCATGAACACTGAAGCTTTCTTT	CASSPPWGMNTEAFF
TRBD1	.	TRBV28	TRBJ1-4	TGTGCCAGCGGGCCTCCCGGGACAGCAACTAATGAAAAACTGTTTTTT	CASGPPGTATNEKLFF
TRBD1	.	TRBV27	TRBJ1-1	TGTGCCAGCAGTTTATCAGGGGGCGAAACTGAAGCTTTCTTT	CASSLSGGETEAFF
.	.	TRBV7-8	TRBJ1-1	TGTGCCAGCAGCTACAGGGAAGGGAACACTGAAGCTTTCTTT	CASSYREGNTEAFF
TRBD2	.	TRBV2	TRBJ2-3	TGTGCCAGCAGTGCCGGGACTAGCGGGAGGGCCTGGACAGATACGCAGTATTTT	CASSAGTSGRAWTDTQYF
TRBD1	.	TRBV6-5	TRBJ2-7	TGTGCCAGCAGCTGGGACAGGGTACCCTACGAGCAGTACTTC	CASSWDRVPYEQYF
.	once	TRBV10-1	TRBJ1-2	TGCGCCAGCAGTGAAATTTTAGTGGCATCCGCCGGGGAAGGCTACACCTTC	CASSEILVASAGEGYTF
.	.	TRBV5-5	TRBJ1-2	TGTGCCAGCAGCTTGAAAGGGGTTGAGCCAGGTATCTACACCTTC	CASSLKGVEPGIYTF
TRBD1	.	TRBV18	TRBJ1-1	TGTGCCAGCTCACCAAGGACCTCAGGGGGGAACACTGAAGCTTTCTTT	CASSPRTSGGNTEAFF
TRBD1	once	TRBV28	TRBJ2-1	TGTGCCAGCAGCCGAGGGGGCCGACGCTACAATGAGCAGTTCTTC	CASSRGGRRYNEQFF
TRBD2	.	TRBV6-5	TRBJ2-5	TGTGCCAGCAGTTACTTGGCGGGAGGGCAAGAGACCCAGTACTTC	CASSYLAGGQETQYF
.	.	TRBV10-3	TRBJ2-7	TGTGCCATCAGTGAGTTACAGAGCCAAAACTACGAGCAGTACTTC	CAISELQSQNYEQYF
.	.	TRBV30	TRBJ2-3	TGTGCCTGGAGCGCACGTACACAGGGCACAGATACGCAGTATTTT	CAWSARTQGTDTQYF
TRBD1	.	TRBV7-8	TRBJ2-7	TGTGCCAGCAGCCCGCCCAGGGGGATAGACGAGCAGTACTTC	CASSPPRGIDEQYF
.	.	TRBV28	TRBJ1-2	TGTGCCAGCAGTTTAGTCCAGGCTACCGGCTACACCTTC	CASSLVQATGYTF
TRBD2	.	TRBV7-6	TRBJ2-1	TGTGCCAGCAGCCCGAGTCTCGGACTAGCGGGACTCAATGAGCAGTTCTTC	CASSPSLGLAGLNEQFF
TRBD1	.	TRBV5-6	TRBJ1-6	TGTGCCAGCAGCTTGCGACAGGGCGCCACGAGCTCCTATAATTCACCCCTCCACTTT	CASSLRQGATSSYNSPLHF
TRBD1	.	TRBV11-2	TRBJ1-5	TGTGCCAGCAGCTTAGAGGGGACAGGCCATGGGCCCCAGCATTTT	CASSLEGTGHGPQHF
.	.	TRBV11-3	TRBJ2-1	TGTGCCAGCAGCTCCCCGGTCCCGGGACAAAACAATGAGCAGTTCTTC	CASSSPVPGQNNEQFF
TRBD1	.	TRBV27	TRBJ2-2	TGTGCCAGCAGTTTAGGGACAGCCAACACCGGGGAGCTGTTTTTT	CASSLGTANTGELFF
TRBD1	.	TRBV11-3	TRBJ2-5	TGTGCCAGCAGCTCGAGTAGGAGACCTGGACAGGGCCAAGAGACCCAGTACTTC	CASSSSRRPGQGQETQYF
TRBD2	.	TRBV30	TRBJ2-1	TGTGCCTGGAGGCGCGCGGGAGCCTTCTACAATGAGCAGTTCTTC	CAWRRAGAFYNEQFF
TRBD2	few	TRBV28	TRBJ2-1	TGTGCCAGCAGTCCCAGCGGGAGGGCCGGAGGTGAGCAGTTCTTC	CASSPSGRAGGEQFF
TRBD1	.	TRBV29-1	TRBJ2-2	TGCAGCGTTGAAGTACAGGGGCGAAACACCGGGGAGCTGTTTTTT	CSVEVQGRNTGELFF
TRBD2	.	TRBV7-9	TRBJ2-7	TGTGCCAGCAGCTTATTGGCTAGCGGTCCCTACGAGCAGTACTTC	CASSLLASGPYEQYF
TRBD2	.	TRBV7-2	TRBJ2-2	TGTGCCAGCAGCTATCCGGGACTAGCGGTCGGGGGCACCGGGGAGCTGTTTTTT	CASSYPGLAVGGTGELFF
.	.	TRBV6-5	TRBJ2-7	TGTGCCAGCAGGAATACAGGGCCAAACGAGCAGTACTTC	CASRNTGPNEQYF
TRBD2	.	TRBV28	TRBJ2-7	TGTGCCAGCATCCCGATCACCGGGGAGGGCCCCTACGAGCAGTACTTC	CASIPITGEGPYEQYF
.	few	TRBV5-1	TRBJ2-1	TGCGCCAGCAGCCGAGGCGCGGGCGGTGAGCAGTTCTTC	CASSRGAGGEQFF
.	.	TRBV27	TRBJ1-1	TGTGCCAGCGTCTATAGGGGATCGAACACTGAAGCTTTCTTT	CASVYRGSNTEAFF
.	few	TRBV4-3	TRBJ2-1	TGCGCCAGCAGCCAAGACGCGGGGAGCTCCTACAATGAGCAGTTCTTC	CASSQDAGSSYNEQFF
.	.	TRBV11-2	TRBJ1-1	TGTGCCAGCACCCGGGGAGGGGGGAGTGAAGCTGAAGCTTTCTTT	CASTRGGGSEAEAFF
.	.	TRBV21-1	TRBJ1-2	TGTGCCAGCAGCATCCGGGGACAGGGGTATGGCTACACCTTC	CASSIRGQGYGYTF
TRBD2	.	TRBV18	TRBJ2-3	TGTGCCAGCTCAAGGACTAGCGGGTCCACAGATACGCAGTATTTT	CASSRTSGSTDTQYF
TRBD2	.	TRBV11-2	TRBJ2-1	TGTGCCAGCAGCCAGGGGCTAGCGGGAGGGCGATATGAGCAGTTCTTC	CASSQGLAGGRYEQFF
.	.	TRBV27	TRBJ2-7	TGTGCCAGCAGGGGGCCCTACGAGCAGTACTTC	CASRGPYEQYF
TRBD1	once	TRBV2	TRBJ2-3	TGTGCCAGCAGCGGGGGACAGGGAACAGATACGCAGTATTTT	CASSGGQGTDTQYF
.	.	TRBV7-2	TRBJ1-2	TGTGCCAGCAGCCAAAAACCCAGACTTACGAACTATGGCTACACCTTC	CASSQKPRLTNYGYTF
TRBD2	.	TRBV5-4	TRBJ2-2	TGTGCCAGCAGCCGCGGACTAGCGGGAGGGGACACCGGGGAGCTGTTTTTT	CASSRGLAGGDTGELFF
TRBD1	.	TRBV27	TRBJ1-5	TGTGCCAGCAGAGTGACAGGGGGCAGTCAGCCCCAGCATTTT	CASRVTGGSQPQHF
TRBD1	.	TRBV19	TRBJ2-1	TGTGCCAGTAAGGGGGGACAGGGGGCCCACAATGAGCAGTTCTTC	CASKGGQGAHNEQFF
TRBD1	.	TRBV2	TRBJ1-2	TGTGCCAGCAGTGACGTCGGGGACAGGGGGAACTATGGCTACACCTTC	CASSDVGDRGNYGYTF
.	.	TRBV7-8	TRBJ2-6	TGTGCCAGTTCTCAGGTCTCTGGGGCCAACGTCCTGACTTTC	CASSQVSGANVLTF
.	.	TRBV30	TRBJ1-5	TGTGCCTGGAGTCCCGGGGTTGATCAGCCCCAGCATTTT	CAWSPGVDQPQHF